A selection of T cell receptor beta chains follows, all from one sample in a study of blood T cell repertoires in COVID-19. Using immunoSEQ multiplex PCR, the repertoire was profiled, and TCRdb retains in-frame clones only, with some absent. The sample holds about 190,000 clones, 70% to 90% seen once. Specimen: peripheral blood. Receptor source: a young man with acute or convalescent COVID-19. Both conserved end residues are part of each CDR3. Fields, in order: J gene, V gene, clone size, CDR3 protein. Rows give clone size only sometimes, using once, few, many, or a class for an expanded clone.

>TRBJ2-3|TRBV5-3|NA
CARSLPTSGGPDTQYF
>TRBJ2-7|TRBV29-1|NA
CSPETKVYEQYF
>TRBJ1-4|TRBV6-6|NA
CASSYDGTGERKLFF
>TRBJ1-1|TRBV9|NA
CASRKYGGNTEAFF
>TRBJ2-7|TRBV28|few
CASIDRSSYEQYF
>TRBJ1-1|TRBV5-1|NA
CASSLGGNTEAFF
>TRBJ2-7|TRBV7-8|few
CASSLVGIYEQYF
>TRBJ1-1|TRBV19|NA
CASRGAGTEAFF
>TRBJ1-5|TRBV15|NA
CATSRDREANLGLNQPQHF
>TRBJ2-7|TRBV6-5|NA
CASSYATGGYEQYF
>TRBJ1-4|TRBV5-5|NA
CASSVDRAREKLFF
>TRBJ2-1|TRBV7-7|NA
CASSLTGGPSNEQFF
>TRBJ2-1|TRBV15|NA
CATSRDVGQYNEQFF
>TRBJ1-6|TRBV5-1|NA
CASSSLPGLNSPLHF
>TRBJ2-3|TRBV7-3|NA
CASSPGQGVADTQYF
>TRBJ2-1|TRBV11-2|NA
CASSLSNEQFF
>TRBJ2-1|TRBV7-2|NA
CASSSDRGTYNEQFF
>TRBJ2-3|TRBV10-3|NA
CAISDTSRGDPDTQYF
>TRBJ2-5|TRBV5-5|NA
CASSSSIGRGVRQETQYF
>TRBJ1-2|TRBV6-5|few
CASSQTDDYGYTF
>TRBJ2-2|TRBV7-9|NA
CASSLKTESGELFF
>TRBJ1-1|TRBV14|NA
CASSQNIYTEAFF
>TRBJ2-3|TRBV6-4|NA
CASSGTADTQYF
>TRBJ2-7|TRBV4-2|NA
CASSQGGGAFSYEQYF
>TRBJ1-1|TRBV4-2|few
CASSQPGQRNTEAFF
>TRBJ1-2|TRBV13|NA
CASSLGQGALNGYTF
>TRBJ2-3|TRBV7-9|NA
CASSNKAGGMQYF
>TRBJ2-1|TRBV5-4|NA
CASSLVRGAGNEQFF
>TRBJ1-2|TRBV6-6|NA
CASSSGPSPYLGYTF
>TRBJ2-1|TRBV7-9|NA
CASDRDSYNEQFF
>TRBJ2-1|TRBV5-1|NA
CASSYSYNEQFF
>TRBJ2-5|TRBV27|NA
CASSLLLAGVETQYF
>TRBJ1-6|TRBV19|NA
CASSIPLRDPDNSPLHF